This T cell receptor (beta chain) was obtained from a study of cytomegalovirus exposure and HLA in healthy donors. Overall study findings and caveats: A list of 164 TCR beta chains associated with cytomegalovirus was given. Upon later analysis, TCR association rates were observed to vary by HLA locus, being highest for DRB1 and lowest for HLA-C. Based on reports, TCR beta sequences accurately predicted HLA-A and HLA-B alleles for most subjects.

The V segment lost 5 bases and the J segment 7 bases; nucleotides outside the gene matches: 3. CDR3 size: 12 residues. Germline CDR1 SGHTA, CDR2 FQGNSA. PCR employed 60 Vbeta and 13 Jbeta primers. Profiled with immunoSEQ multiplex PCR; TCRdb holds only in-frame clones, not every one. Of approximately 150,000 clones listed, more than 70% were seen once; the top ten hold roughly 12%. This clone turned up a few times. Its antigen is currently unknown. Material: PBMCs. The chain couples TRBV7-2 to TRBJ1-1, with 8 bases matching TRBD1. The receptor comes from a man aged 18 to 29 in good health and CMV-seropositive. Here the CDR3 DNA reads TGTGCCAGCAGCCTCGGGACAGGTGAAGCTTTCTTT. It encodes CASSLGTGEAFF.